What follows are 18 T cell receptor beta chains derived from one specimen sequenced in a study of blood T cell repertoires in COVID-19. Assay used: immunoSEQ multiplex PCR; TCRdb lists only in-frame clones, some missing. The table includes approximately 300,000 clones, around 84% detected once. Source material: PBMCs or T cells enriched from blood (not recorded which). All receptors come from a woman aged 18 to 35 who had recovered from COVID-19.

V gene TRBV3-1 (or the pseudogene TRBV3-2) combines with J gene TRBJ1-2; TRBD1 agrees at 10 bases. The CDR3 covers 18 residues. Germline values: CDR1 LGHDT, CDR2 YNNKEL (reference sequence). The V and J ends lost 0 bases and 0 bases, in that order; junction bases with no gene match: 7. In nucleotides, the CDR3 is TGTGCCAGCAGCCAAGAAGGGTTAGGGACAGGGGCTAACTATGGCTACACCTTC. This sequence encodes CASSQEGLGTGANYGYTF.

This chain connects TRBV19 to TRBJ2-1; TRBD2 matches 8 bases. This CDR3 is built from 16 residues. Trimming took 1 base from V and 7 from J; bases not matched to a gene: 9. Germline CDR1 is LNHDA and CDR2 is SQIVND (reference sequence). The DNA of the CDR3 is TGTGCCAGTAGTATAGGGAGGCTAGCGGGTATGAATGAGCAGTTCTTC. Translating it yields CASSIGRLAGMNEQFF.

V and J are TRBV11-2 and TRBJ1-1; no definite D call. Germline lookup yields CDR1 SGHAT and CDR2 FQNNGV. The CDR3 is 15 amino acids. V was clipped by 5 bases and J by 0 bases, with 13 bases between them. CDR3 protein: CASSLHSTMNTEAFF. CDR3 nucleotides: TGTGCCAGCAGCCTCCACTCCACTATGAACACTGAAGCTTTCTTT.

V usage is TRBV3-1 (or the pseudogene TRBV3-2) and J usage is TRBJ2-1, with 8 bases identical to TRBD2. The V and J ends lost 4 bases and 8 bases, in that order; junction bases with no gene match: 7. Germline V gives CDR1 LGHDT, CDR2 YNNKEL (reference sequence). CDR3 size: 14 residues. In DNA, the CDR3 is TGTGCCAGCAGCCGGCGGGGGGTAAGCGATGAGCAGTTCTTC. Translating gives CASSRRGVSDEQFF.

This chain uses TRBV21-1 with TRBJ2-7; the D call in the table, TRBD2, was not verified against the DNA. TRBV21-1 is recorded as a pseudogene. CDR3 size: 16 residues. As DNA, the CDR3 is TGTGCCAGCAGCAACTTGGAGGGTGGAGACCCCTACGAGCAGTACTTC. This encodes CASSNLEGGDPYEQYF.

This chain links TRBV29-1 with TRBJ2-5, with D perhaps matching TRBD1 (6 bases). This CDR3 has 12 residues. V was pared by 8 bases and J by 2 bases, with 12 bases between. Per germline, CDR1 SQVTM and CDR2 ANQGSEA. The CDR3 protein is CSTGQGQETQYF. CDR3 nucleotide sequence: TGCAGCACCGGGCAGGGGCAAGAGACCCAGTACTTC.

This clone was observed once. The V and J genes are TRBV2 and TRBJ2-3, with 10 positions matching TRBD1. V lost 6 bases, J lost 4 bases, and 7 bases stayed unmatched. The CDR3 runs 15 residues. Germline-derived CDR1 and CDR2 are SNHLY and FYNNEI. The CDR3, as DNA: TGTGCCAGCAGGGCAGACAGGGGGCTGCCAGATACGCAGTATTTT. The encoded protein is CASRADRGLPDTQYF. The complete variable domain, with remaining parts taken from reference TRBV2 and TRBJ2-3, reads EPEVTQTPSHQVTQMGQEVILRCVPISNHLYFYWYRQILGQKVEFLVSFYNNEISEKSEIFDDQFSVERPDGSNFTLKIRSTKLEDSAMYFCASRADRGLPDTQYFGPGTRLTVL.

This sequence joins TRBV28 and TRBJ1-2, with a tentative D call TRBD1 (5 bases). The CDR3 consists of 14 residues. V lost 3 bases to trimming and J lost 4 bases, with 12 bases between them. From germline, CDR1 is MDHEN and CDR2 SYDVKM. The CDR3 nucleotides read TGTGCCAGCAGTTTGGACAATAAAGGCTATGGCTACACCTTC. This encodes CASSLDNKGYGYTF.

Only a few counts were recorded for this clone. The chain uses TRBV24-1 and TRBJ1-5, with 9 bases identical to TRBD1. Germline CDR1 reads KGHDR; CDR2 reads SFDVKD. The CDR3 has 15 amino acids. V shed 5 bases, J shed 5 bases, and the junction held 6 bases outside the gene matches. The chain's CDR3 is CATSAGTGRYQPQHF. The CDR3, as DNA: TGTGCCACCAGTGCCGGGACAGGGAGGTATCAGCCCCAGCATTTT.

This sequence joins TRBV3-1 (or the pseudogene TRBV3-2) and TRBJ2-2; TRBD2 agrees at 10 bases. V shed 1 base, J shed 8 bases, and the junction held 7 bases outside the gene matches. The CDR3 runs 16 residues. CDR1 and CDR2 from the germline V gene are LGHDT and YNNKEL (reference sequence). The DNA for the CDR3 is TGTGCCAGCAGCCAAGTCTCTAGCGGGGGAAGGGGGGAGCTGTTTTTT. It encodes CASSQVSSGGRGELFF.

CDR3 sequence: CASSQGHYNEQFF. In DNA, the CDR3 is TGTGCCAGCAGCCAGGGACACTACAATGAGCAGTTCTTC. The V call is TRBV3-1 (or the pseudogene TRBV3-2), the J call TRBJ2-1; D might be TRBD1 (6 bases). The CDR3 has 13 residues. The V gene's germline CDR1 is LGHDT and CDR2 YNNKEL (reference sequence). V was shortened by 3 bases and J by 3 bases, with 6 bases between the two germline ends.

This clone was seen more than once but under ten times. This sequence joins TRBV5-1 and TRBJ1-4, with a possible D match to TRBD1 (5 bases). Germline V gene data show CDR1 as SGHRS and CDR2 as YFSETQ. The V and J ends lost 2 bases and 7 bases respectively, with 12 bases between them. The CDR3 totals 14 residues. The DNA of the CDR3 is TGCGCCAGCAGCTTAAGCCGGCAGGGTGAAAAACTGTTTTTT. It encodes CASSLSRQGEKLFF.

The chain links TRBV5-6 to TRBJ2-3, with D possibly TRBD2 on 6 matching bases. This CDR3 is built from 13 residues. Trimming removed 4 bases at V and 7 bases at J, with 13 bases between. Germline CDR1 is SGHDT and CDR2 is YYEEEE. The DNA for the CDR3 is TGTGCCAGCAGCGACCGACTAGGCAATACGCAGTATTTT. It yields the protein CASSDRLGNTQYF.

The chain carries TRBV9 and TRBJ2-5; D possibly corresponds to TRBD2 (6 bases). The CDR3 is 14 residues long. Germline V CDR1 and CDR2: SGDLS, YYNGEE. V dropped 7 bases and J dropped 3 bases, with 16 bases sitting between them. CDR3 sequence (DNA): TGTGCCAGCCGACCCGAGGGAGGCAAAGAGACCCAGTACTTC. Its protein is CASRPEGGKETQYF.

This clone was observed once. The rearrangement joins TRBV7-9 to TRBJ2-2; D call uncertain. V was pared by 2 bases and J by 5 bases, with 9 bases between. The CDR3 has 14 residues. The V gene's germline CDR1 is SEHNR and CDR2 FQNEAQ (reference sequence). For the CDR3, the DNA is TGTGCCAGCAGCTTAAGAGAGAAAACCGGGGAGCTGTTTTTT. Its translation: CASSLREKTGELFF.

The chain links TRBV21-1 to TRBJ1-5; the table gives TRBD1 as D, unverified against the DNA. TRBV21-1 corresponds to a pseudogene. The CDR3 runs to 16 residues. As DNA, the CDR3 is TGTGCCAGCAGCCCGGGACAGGGGACTTACAATCAGCCCCAGCATTTT. Protein product: CASSPGQGTYNQPQHF.

This clone showed up just once. This chain connects TRBV5-5 to TRBJ1-5; possibly TRBD1 for D (6 bases). Trimming took off 0 bases at V and 3 bases at J, with 10 bases between the two ends. This CDR3 spans 15 amino acids. The germline gives CDR1 SGHKS, CDR2 YYEKEE (reference sequence). Here the CDR3 reads CASSLAGQFNQPQHF. The CDR3, as DNA: TGTGCCAGCAGCTTGGCAGGACAGTTCAATCAGCCCCAGCATTTT.

The chain is built from TRBV11-2 and TRBJ2-2, with 7 bases that match TRBD1. CDR1 and CDR2 from the germline V gene are SGHAT and FQNNGV. The CDR3 has 16 residues. V shed 2 bases, J shed 3 bases, and the junction held 6 bases outside the gene matches. Here the CDR3 DNA reads TGTGCCAGCAGCTTAAATTGGGACAGAGACACCGGGGAGCTGTTTTTT. Protein: CASSLNWDRDTGELFF.